The 15 T cell receptor beta chains listed next were all sequenced from one sample in a study of T cells in Graves' hyperthyroidism and ophthalmopathy. The CDR3 regions of TCR beta were amplified from RNA transcripts. HTBI primers were employed in a first-round RT-PCR of the TCR CDR3. TCRdb reprocessed the multiplex PCR reads with MiXCR, giving one entry per CDR3 protein. The table lists about 600,000 distinct CDR3 sequences, more than 15% of them singletons. The source material was blood. The receptors originated from a woman aged 35 to 49 with Graves' ophthalmopathy.

This clonotype was detected many times. The chain uses TRBV30 and TRBJ2-2; 9 nucleotides agree with TRBD1. CDR1 and CDR2 (germline): GTSNPN, SVGIG (reference sequence). The CDR3 has 15 residues. Trimming took 1 base from V and 6 from J; bases not matched to a gene: 6. The CDR3: CAWSALDRGAGELFF. The CDR3 DNA reads as TGTGCCTGGAGTGCCCTAGACAGGGGGGCCGGGGAGCTGTTTTTT.

About this clonotype itself: This may arise from a read error, as a much more abundant clone is one base away. The gene calls are TRBV29-1 and TRBJ1-2, with a possible D match to TRBD1 (6 bases). Germline loops: CDR1 SQVTM, CDR2 ANQGSEA. This CDR3 has 14 residues. Trimming removed 6 bases from V and 2 bases from J, with 16 bases in between. The CDR3 DNA sequence: TGCAGCGTGGGGGGGGACAAGGGGAACTATGGCTACACCTTC. Its translation: CSVGGDKGNYGYTF.

There are a few counts of this clonotype. The chain joins TRBV27 to TRBJ1-5, with TRBD1 as a possible D gene (5 bases). Per germline, CDR1 MNHEY and CDR2 SMNVEV (reference sequence). V lost 3 bases and J 5 bases, leaving 11 bases between the germline ends. This CDR3 is 14 amino acids long. The CDR3: CASSFGSGDQPQHF. In nucleotides, the CDR3 is TGTGCCAGCAGTTTTGGGTCGGGGGATCAGCCCCAGCATTTT.

The genes are TRBV19 and TRBJ1-1; D is unclear. The CDR3 loop spans 14 amino acids. V was clipped by 4 bases and J by 4 bases, with 13 bases between them. Germline V gives CDR1 LNHDA, CDR2 SQIVND (reference sequence). CDR3 protein: CASSTSGLLTEAFF. CDR3 DNA sequence: TGTGCCAGTAGTACGTCGGGGTTGCTCACTGAAGCTTTCTTT.

The V and J genes are TRBV5-1 and TRBJ2-3, with D unresolved. There are 15 residues in the CDR3. CDR1 is SGHRS, CDR2 YFSETQ, per germline. V was clipped by 1 base and J by 1 base, with 10 bases between them. CDR3 residues: CASSLPVSGTDTQYF. CDR3 coding DNA: TGCGCCAGCAGCTTGCCGGTAAGCGGCACAGATACGCAGTATTTT. The full variable domain, in which reference TRBV5-1 and TRBJ2-3 provide the parts outside the CDR3, is KAGVTQTPRYLIKTRGQQVTLSCSPISGHRSVSWYQQTPGQGLQFLFEYFSETQRNKGNFPGRFSGRQFSNSRSEMNVSTLELGDSALYLCASSLPVSGTDTQYFGPGTRLTVL.

This rearrangement joins TRBV19 to TRBJ2-3; TRBD1 or TRBD2 may be the D gene (6 bases each). V was cut by 3 bases and J by 6 bases, with 13 bases left in between. Germline CDR1 and CDR2: LNHDA and SQIVND (reference sequence). The CDR3 contains 14 residues. The CDR3 sequence: CASSIGEGGDTQYF. The CDR3, as DNA: TGTGCCAGTAGTATCGGTGAAGGGGGGGATACGCAGTATTTT.

This clonotype has just a few counts. The rearrangement joins TRBV4-1 to TRBJ2-4, with 12 nucleotides matching TRBD2. Germline loops: CDR1 MGHRA, CDR2 YSYEKL. The CDR3 runs 16 residues. V was pared by 0 bases and J by 12 bases, with 9 bases of the junction left unmatched. The DNA for the CDR3 is TGCGCCAGCAGCCAAGATCCCCACGGGACTAGCGGGCATCAGTACTTC. It yields the protein CASSQDPHGTSGHQYF.

The table lists this clonotype with a few counts. V gene TRBV24-1 combines with J gene TRBJ2-1, with 7 bases that match TRBD2. With V trimmed by 2 bases and J by 7 bases, 10 bases remained unmatched. The CDR3 runs to 16 residues. Per germline, CDR1 KGHDR and CDR2 SFDVKD. The CDR3 is CATSDSEGRGSNEQFF. The CDR3 coding sequence is TGTGCCACCAGTGATTCGGAGGGGCGGGGGAGTAATGAGCAGTTCTTC.

Comment on this clonotype: A much larger clone differs from this one at a single base, so this may be a read error. This chain links TRBV28 with TRBJ1-6, with a possible D match to TRBD1 (5 bases). Germline loops: CDR1 MDHEN, CDR2 SYDVKM. The V gene lost 8 bases and the J gene lost 10 bases, with 15 bases spanning the gap. This CDR3 is built from 13 residues. CDR3 in DNA: TGTGCCAGCGCCGGGGGGGAGGGATCACCCCTCCACTTT. Protein product: CASAGGEGSPLHF.

With respect to this clonotype: A read error is possible here, since a much larger clone lies one base away. CDR3 nucleotide sequence: TGTGCCAGCAGCCAAGTGGGGGGCAGGTCCTCCGAGCAGTACTTC. Translation: CASSQVGGRSSEQYF. The J gene is TRBJ2-7, the V gene TRBV28, with D tentatively TRBD1 or TRBD2 (6 bases each). The CDR3 length is 15 residues. The germline V gene has CDR1 MDHEN and CDR2 SYDVKM.

This clonotype was counted between two and nine times. The chain carries TRBV4-2 and TRBJ2-3, with 10 bases matching TRBD2. After removal of 4 bases from V and 2 bases from J, the junction contained 6 bases not matched to a gene. This CDR3 has 16 residues. Per the germline V gene, CDR1 is LGHNA and CDR2 is YNFKEQ. The CDR3 region has the DNA TGTGCCAGCAGCCCACAGCGGGGGGGCGACACAGATACGCAGTATTTT. It is translated as CASSPQRGGDTDTQYF.

Only a few counts were recorded for this clonotype. The gene calls are TRBV7-2 and TRBJ2-1; 8 positions match TRBD1. J lost 6 bases, V lost 5 bases, and 12 bases had no gene match. The germline V gene has CDR1 SGHTA and CDR2 FQGNSA. The CDR3 contains 16 residues. The CDR3 bases are TGTGCCAGCAGCAAACAGACAGGGGTGAGTTCCAATGAGCAGTTCTTC. Protein sequence: CASSKQTGVSSNEQFF.

This clonotype was seen only a few times. CDR3 loop: CASDRLYNEQFF. The CDR3 DNA reads TGTGCCTCGGACCGATTATACAATGAGCAGTTCTTC. The rearrangement joins TRBV30 to TRBJ2-1; D gene unclear. CDR3 length equals 12 residues. The V gene's germline CDR1 is GTSNPN and CDR2 SVGIG (reference sequence). V shed 7 bases and J shed 4 bases, with 11 bases lying between them.

This clonotype was found many times. The chain has TRBV3-1 and TRBJ1-6; D is ambiguous. The V gene lost 1 base and the J gene lost 8 bases, with 12 bases spanning the gap. This CDR3 contains 15 residues. Germline lookup yields CDR1 LGHDT and CDR2 YNNKEL (reference sequence). The CDR3 reads CASSQALGRDSPLHF. The CDR3 DNA is TGTGCCAGCAGCCAAGCTTTGGGAAGAGATTCACCCCTCCACTTT.

This clonotype was counted many times. The V call is TRBV12-3 or TRBV12-4, the J call TRBJ2-3; tentative D call: TRBD1 (5 bases). The CDR3 runs 15 residues. Trimming pared 3 bases from V and 2 bases from J, leaving 12 bases between. As DNA, the CDR3 is TGTGCCAGCAGTTTCCCTAGGGGCTACACAGATACGCAGTATTTT. The encoded protein is CASSFPRGYTDTQYF.